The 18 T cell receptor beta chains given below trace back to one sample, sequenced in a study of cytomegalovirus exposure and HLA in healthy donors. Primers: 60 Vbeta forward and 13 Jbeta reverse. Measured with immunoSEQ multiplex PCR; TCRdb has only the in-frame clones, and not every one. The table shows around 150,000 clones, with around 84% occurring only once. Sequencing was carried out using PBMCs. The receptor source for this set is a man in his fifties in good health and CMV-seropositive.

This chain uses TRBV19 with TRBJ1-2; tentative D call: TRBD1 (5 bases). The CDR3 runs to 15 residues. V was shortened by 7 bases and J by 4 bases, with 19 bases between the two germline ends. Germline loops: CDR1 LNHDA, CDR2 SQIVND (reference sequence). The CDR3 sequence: CASTTTARAAYGYTF. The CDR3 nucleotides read TGTGCCAGTACCACAACGGCCAGGGCGGCCTATGGCTACACCTTC.

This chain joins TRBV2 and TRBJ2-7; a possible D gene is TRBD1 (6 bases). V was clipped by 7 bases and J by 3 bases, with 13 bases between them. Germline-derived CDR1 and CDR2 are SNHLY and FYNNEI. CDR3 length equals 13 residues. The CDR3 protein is CASTRDTSYEQYV. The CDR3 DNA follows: TGTGCCAGCACCCGGGACACCAGCTACGAGCAGTACGTC.

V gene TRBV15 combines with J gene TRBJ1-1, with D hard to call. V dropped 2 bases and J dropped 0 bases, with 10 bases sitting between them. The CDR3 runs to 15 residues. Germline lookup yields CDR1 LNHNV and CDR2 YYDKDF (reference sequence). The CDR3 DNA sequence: TGTGCCACCAGCAGAAGTACATTCCTGAACACTGAAGCTTTCTTT. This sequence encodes CATSRSTFLNTEAFF.

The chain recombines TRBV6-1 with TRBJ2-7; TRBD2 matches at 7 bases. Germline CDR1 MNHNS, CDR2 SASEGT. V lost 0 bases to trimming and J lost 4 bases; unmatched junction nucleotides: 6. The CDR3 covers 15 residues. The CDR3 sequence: CASSEALMGGYEQYV. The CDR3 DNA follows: TGTGCCAGCAGTGAAGCGCTGATGGGGGGGTACGAGCAGTACGTC.

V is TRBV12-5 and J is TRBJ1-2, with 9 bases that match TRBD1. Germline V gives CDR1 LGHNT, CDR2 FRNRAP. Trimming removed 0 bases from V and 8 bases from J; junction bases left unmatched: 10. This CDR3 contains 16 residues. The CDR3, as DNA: TGTGCTAGTGGTTTGGTAGGGGGGACAGGGTCGGGGGGCTACACCTTC. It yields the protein CASGLVGGTGSGGYTF. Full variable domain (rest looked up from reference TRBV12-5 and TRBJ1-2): DARVTQTPRHKVTEMGQEVTMRCQPILGHNTVFWYRQTMMQGLELLAYFRNRAPLDDSGMPKDRFSAEMPDATLATLKIQPSEPRDSAVYFCASGLVGGTGSGGYTFGSGTRLTVV.

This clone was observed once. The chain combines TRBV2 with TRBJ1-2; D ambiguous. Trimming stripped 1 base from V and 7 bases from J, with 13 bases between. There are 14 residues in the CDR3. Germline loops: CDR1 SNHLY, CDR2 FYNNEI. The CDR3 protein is CASSEVARAGGYTF. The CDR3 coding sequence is TGTGCCAGCAGTGAAGTTGCGCGGGCAGGTGGCTACACCTTC.

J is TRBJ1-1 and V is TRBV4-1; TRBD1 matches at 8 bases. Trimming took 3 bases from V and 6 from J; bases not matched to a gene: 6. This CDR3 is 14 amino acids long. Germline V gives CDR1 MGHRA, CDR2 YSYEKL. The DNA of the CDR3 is TGCGCCAGCAGCCAGCAGGGGGCTCTCGCTGAAGCTTTCTTT. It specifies CASSQQGALAEAFF.

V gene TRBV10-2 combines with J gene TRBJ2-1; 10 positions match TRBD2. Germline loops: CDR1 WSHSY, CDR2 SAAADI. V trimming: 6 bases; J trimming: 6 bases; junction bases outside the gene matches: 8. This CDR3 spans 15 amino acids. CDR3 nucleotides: TGCGCCAGCAGCGCAACTAGCGGGATAGGCAATGAGCAGTTCTTC. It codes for CASSATSGIGNEQFF.

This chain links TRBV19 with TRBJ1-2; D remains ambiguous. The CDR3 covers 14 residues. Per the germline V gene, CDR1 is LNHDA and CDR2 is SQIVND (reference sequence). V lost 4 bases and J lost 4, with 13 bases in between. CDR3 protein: CASSTTREIYGYTF. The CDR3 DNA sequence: TGTGCCAGTAGTACCACCCGGGAAATCTATGGCTACACCTTC.

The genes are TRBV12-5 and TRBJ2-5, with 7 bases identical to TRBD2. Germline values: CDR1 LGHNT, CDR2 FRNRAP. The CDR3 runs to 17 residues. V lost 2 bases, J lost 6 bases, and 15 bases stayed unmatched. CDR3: CASGLPTSGVEVKTQYF. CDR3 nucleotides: TGTGCTAGTGGTTTGCCGACCAGCGGGGTGGAGGTTAAGACCCAGTACTTC.

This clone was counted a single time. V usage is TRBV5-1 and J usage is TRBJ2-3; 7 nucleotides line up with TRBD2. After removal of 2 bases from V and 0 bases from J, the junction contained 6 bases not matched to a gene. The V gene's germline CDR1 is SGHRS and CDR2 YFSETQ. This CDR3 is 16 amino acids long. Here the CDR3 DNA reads TGCGCCAGCAGCTTCTACGGCGGGAGTAGCACAGATACGCAGTATTTT. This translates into CASSFYGGSSTDTQYF. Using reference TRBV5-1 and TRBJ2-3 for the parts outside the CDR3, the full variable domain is KAGVTQTPRYLIKTRGQQVTLSCSPISGHRSVSWYQQTPGQGLQFLFEYFSETQRNKGNFPGRFSGRQFSNSRSEMNVSTLELGDSALYLCASSFYGGSSTDTQYFGPGTRLTVL.

CDR3 sequence reads: CASSLGQVIANYGYTF. DNA for the CDR3: TGCGCCAGCAGCTTGGGACAGGTGATAGCTAACTATGGCTACACCTTC. V gene TRBV5-1 combines with J gene TRBJ1-2; a weak D match, TRBD1 (6 bases). Per germline, CDR1 SGHRS and CDR2 YFSETQ. Trimming stripped 0 bases from V and 0 bases from J, with 12 bases between. The CDR3 is made up of 16 amino acids.

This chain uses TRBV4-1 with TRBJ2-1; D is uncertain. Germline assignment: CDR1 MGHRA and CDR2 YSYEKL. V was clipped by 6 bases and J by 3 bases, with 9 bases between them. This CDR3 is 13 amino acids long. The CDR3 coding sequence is TGCGCCAGCAGGGCGGAACTCTACAATGAGCAGTTCTTC. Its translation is CASRAELYNEQFF.

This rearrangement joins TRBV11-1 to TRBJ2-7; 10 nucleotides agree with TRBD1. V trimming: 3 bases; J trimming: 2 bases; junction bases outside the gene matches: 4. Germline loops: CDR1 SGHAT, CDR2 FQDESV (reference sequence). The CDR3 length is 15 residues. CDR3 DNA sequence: TGTGCCAGCAGCTTGGGACAGGGGTTGGCCTACGAGCAGTACTTC. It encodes CASSLGQGLAYEQYF.

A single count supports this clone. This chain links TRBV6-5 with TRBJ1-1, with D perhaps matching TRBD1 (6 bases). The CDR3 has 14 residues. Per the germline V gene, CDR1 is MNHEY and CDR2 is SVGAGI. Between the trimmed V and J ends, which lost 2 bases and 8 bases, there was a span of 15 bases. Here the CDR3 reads CASSYPNNRVEAFF. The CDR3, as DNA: TGTGCCAGCAGTTACCCTAACAACAGGGTAGAAGCTTTCTTT.

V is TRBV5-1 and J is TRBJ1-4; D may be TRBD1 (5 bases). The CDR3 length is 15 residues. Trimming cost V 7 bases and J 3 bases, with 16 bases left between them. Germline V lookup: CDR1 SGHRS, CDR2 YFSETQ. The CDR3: CASARTQGANEKLFF. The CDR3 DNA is TGCGCCAGCGCACGTACGCAGGGTGCTAATGAAAAACTGTTTTTT.

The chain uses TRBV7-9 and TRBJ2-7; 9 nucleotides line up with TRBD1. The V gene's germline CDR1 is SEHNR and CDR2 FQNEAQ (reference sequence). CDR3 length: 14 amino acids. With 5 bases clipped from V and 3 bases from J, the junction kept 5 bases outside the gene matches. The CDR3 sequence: CASSPSGQGYEQYV. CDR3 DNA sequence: TGTGCCAGCAGCCCATCGGGACAGGGCTACGAGCAGTACGTC.

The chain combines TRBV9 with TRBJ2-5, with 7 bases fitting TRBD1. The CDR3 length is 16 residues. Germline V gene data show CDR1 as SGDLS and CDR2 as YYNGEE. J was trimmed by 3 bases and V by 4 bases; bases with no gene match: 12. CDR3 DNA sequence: TGTGCCAGCAGCCTATCCCAAGCAGGGGGAGAAGAGACCCAGTACTTC. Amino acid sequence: CASSLSQAGGEETQYF.